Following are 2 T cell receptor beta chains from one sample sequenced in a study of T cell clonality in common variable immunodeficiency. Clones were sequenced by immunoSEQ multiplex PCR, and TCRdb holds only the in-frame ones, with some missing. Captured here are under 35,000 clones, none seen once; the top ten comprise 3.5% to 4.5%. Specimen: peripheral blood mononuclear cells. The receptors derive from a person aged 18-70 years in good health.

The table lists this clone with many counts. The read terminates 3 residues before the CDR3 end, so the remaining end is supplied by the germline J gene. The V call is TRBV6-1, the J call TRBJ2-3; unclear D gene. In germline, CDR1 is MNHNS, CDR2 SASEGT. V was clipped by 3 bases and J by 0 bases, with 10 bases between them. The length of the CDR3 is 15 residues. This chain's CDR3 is CASSDNPTSTDTQYF. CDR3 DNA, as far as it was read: TGTGCCAGCAGTGACAACCCGACTAGCACAGATACG.

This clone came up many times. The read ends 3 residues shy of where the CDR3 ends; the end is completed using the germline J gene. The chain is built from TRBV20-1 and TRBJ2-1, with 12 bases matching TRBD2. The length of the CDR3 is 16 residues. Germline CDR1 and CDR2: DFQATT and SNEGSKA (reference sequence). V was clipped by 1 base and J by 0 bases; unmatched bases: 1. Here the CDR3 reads CSARASGGASYNEQFF. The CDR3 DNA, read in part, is TGCAGTGCTAGAGCTAGCGGGGGGGCCTCCTACAATGAG.